A selection of T cell receptor beta chains follows, all from one sample in a study of shared clonotypes between healthy human individuals. Libraries were prepared by immunoSEQ multiplex PCR; TCRdb keeps only in-frame clonotypes and omits some of them. This sample has more than 2 million clones, with about 95% found just once. Source material: naive CD8+ T cells sorted from blood. Receptors originate from a man aged 18 to 30 in good health. Each CDR3 is given with its conserved first and last residue. A D gene is named only where the DNA matches it firmly. Clone size is not always given. Where it is, it says once, few, many or a class for expanded clones.

D gene	V gene	J gene	clone size	CDR3 protein	CDR3 DNA
TRBD1	TRBV7-2	TRBJ2-7	once	CASSQDTGTGREQYF	TGTGCCAGCAGCCAAGATACCGGGACAGGGAGAGAGCAGTACTTC
TRBD1	TRBV10-3	TRBJ1-1	once	CAISEVELGQREDTEAFF	TGTGCCATCAGTGAGGTAGAGTTGGGACAGCGGGAAGACACTGAAGCTTTCTTT
TRBD1	TRBV28	TRBJ1-1	few	CASSSQFRGDMNTEAFF	TGTGCCAGCAGTTCCCAGTTCAGGGGGGACATGAACACTGAAGCTTTCTTT
TRBD2	TRBV5-3	TRBJ2-3	.	CATGGSPRTDTQYF	TGTGCCACGGGGGGAAGCCCCCGCACAGATACGCAGTATTTT
.	TRBV9	TRBJ2-5	.	CASSVEAGRETQYF	TGTGCCAGCAGCGTAGAGGCAGGAAGGGAGACCCAGTACTTC
.	TRBV15	TRBJ2-5	.	CATSPDRDISRVQETQYF	TGTGCCACCAGCCCCGACCGGGACATCTCTAGGGTCCAAGAGACCCAGTACTTC
.	TRBV29-1	TRBJ1-4	.	CSVIQGEEKLFF	TGCAGCGTGATACAGGGAGAAGAAAAACTGTTTTTT
.	TRBV2	TRBJ1-2	.	CASSEGGTNYGYTF	TGTGCCAGCAGTGAAGGGGGGACTAACTATGGCTACACCTTC
TRBD2	TRBV10-2	TRBJ2-5	.	CASICYLLAGGPGIRETQYF	TGCGCCAGCATCTGCTACCTACTAGCGGGGGGGCCAGGGATTCGAGAGACCCAGTACTTC
.	TRBV7-9	TRBJ1-2	.	CASSLGVEGYTF	TGTGCCAGCAGCTTGGGGGTGGAAGGCTACACCTTC
.	TRBV5-1	TRBJ1-1	.	CASSPDKVQVWNTEAFF	TGCGCCAGCAGCCCAGACAAGGTTCAGGTTTGGAACACTGAAGCTTTCTTT
.	TRBV28	TRBJ2-5	.	CASSFKPLGDTDPTKQYF	TGTGCCAGCAGTTTTAAACCCCTGGGGGATACTGACCCTACGAAGCAGTACTTC
.	TRBV19	TRBJ1-4	.	CASGGNEKLFF	TGTGCCAGTGGAGGTAACGAAAAACTGTTTTTT
.	TRBV6-5	TRBJ1-2	.	CASSYSEDGYGYTF	TGTGCCAGCAGTTACAGCGAAGACGGCTATGGCTACACCTTC
.	TRBV7-9	TRBJ1-2	once	CASSLGIGNHGYTF	TGTGCCAGCAGCTTAGGTATAGGGAATCATGGCTACACCTTC
.	TRBV6-5	TRBJ2-5	.	CASKTGGEETQYF	TGTGCCAGCAAAACGGGGGGCGAGGAGACCCAGTACTTC
TRBD1	TRBV27	TRBJ2-7	.	CASSTLTGGYYEQYF	TGTGCCAGCAGTACCCTGACAGGGGGCTACTACGAGCAGTACTTC
.	TRBV9	TRBJ1-1	.	CASSPGPWDTEAFF	TGTGCCAGCAGCCCGGGCCCCTGGGACACTGAAGCTTTCTTT
.	TRBV29-1	TRBJ1-1	.	CSVVNGLNTEAFF	TGCAGCGTCGTTAACGGCTTGAACACTGAAGCTTTCTTT
TRBD1	TRBV4-1	TRBJ1-4	.	CASSRRQGNEKLFF	TGCGCCAGCAGCCGAAGACAGGGAAATGAAAAACTGTTTTTT
TRBD1	TRBV27	TRBJ1-2	.	CASSPRSGQNNYGYTF	TGTGCCAGCAGTCCACGGTCGGGACAGAATAACTATGGCTACACCTTC
TRBD2	TRBV29-1	TRBJ2-5	.	CSVHLAGPQETQYF	TGCAGCGTTCATCTAGCGGGCCCGCAAGAGACCCAGTACTTC
.	TRBV7-8	TRBJ2-5	.	CASSFLGVLETQYF	TGTGCCAGCAGCTTTCTGGGGGTTCTCGAGACCCAGTACTTC
.	TRBV27	TRBJ2-2	.	CASSLLQPQGGELFF	TGTGCCAGCAGTTTATTGCAACCACAGGGCGGGGAGCTGTTTTTT
.	TRBV5-4	TRBJ1-2	.	CASSSGVGGYTF	TGTGCCAGCAGTTCAGGGGTGGGTGGCTACACCTTC
TRBD2	TRBV29-1	TRBJ2-1	.	CSAGLASNEQFF	TGCAGCGCGGGACTAGCGTCGAATGAGCAGTTCTTC
.	TRBV30	TRBJ2-6	.	CAWDLLGSGANVLTF	TGTGCCTGGGACCTTCTGGGCTCTGGGGCCAACGTCCTGACTTTC
.	TRBV30	TRBJ2-1	once	CAWSVEEPEQFF	TGTGCCTGGAGTGTAGAGGAGCCTGAGCAGTTCTTC
.	TRBV11-3	TRBJ1-2	.	CASSLPLTGANYGYTF	TGTGCCAGCAGCTTACCCTTGACCGGGGCAAACTATGGCTACACCTTC
TRBD2	TRBV4-1	TRBJ2-7	.	CASSHESGGPYEQYF	TGCGCCAGCAGCCATGAGAGCGGGGGGCCCTACGAGCAGTACTTC
.	TRBV10-3	TRBJ2-2	.	CAIEWGAGELFF	TGTGCCATCGAGTGGGGGGCCGGGGAGCTGTTTTTT
TRBD1	TRBV30	TRBJ2-1	.	CAWTGPGQGHNEQFF	TGTGCCTGGACTGGGCCGGGACAGGGACACAATGAGCAGTTCTTC
.	TRBV4-1	TRBJ1-4	.	CASSQVGQQNEKLFF	TGCGCCAGCAGCCAAGTGGGCCAGCAGAATGAAAAACTGTTTTTT
.	TRBV10-3	TRBJ2-3	.	CAISESETWFTQYF	TGTGCCATCAGTGAGTCTGAGACTTGGTTTACGCAGTATTTT
.	TRBV4-1	TRBJ2-7	.	CASSQAVQGFSYEQYF	TGCGCCAGCAGCCAAGCGGTTCAGGGCTTCTCCTACGAGCAGTACTTC
TRBD1	TRBV7-9	TRBJ2-3	.	CASSPTPGQGSTDTQYF	TGTGCCAGCAGTCCCACACCGGGACAGGGAAGCACAGATACGCAGTATTTT
.	TRBV7-6	TRBJ2-7	.	CASSLNPESYEQYF	TGTGCCAGCAGCCTCAACCCTGAGTCCTACGAGCAGTACTTC